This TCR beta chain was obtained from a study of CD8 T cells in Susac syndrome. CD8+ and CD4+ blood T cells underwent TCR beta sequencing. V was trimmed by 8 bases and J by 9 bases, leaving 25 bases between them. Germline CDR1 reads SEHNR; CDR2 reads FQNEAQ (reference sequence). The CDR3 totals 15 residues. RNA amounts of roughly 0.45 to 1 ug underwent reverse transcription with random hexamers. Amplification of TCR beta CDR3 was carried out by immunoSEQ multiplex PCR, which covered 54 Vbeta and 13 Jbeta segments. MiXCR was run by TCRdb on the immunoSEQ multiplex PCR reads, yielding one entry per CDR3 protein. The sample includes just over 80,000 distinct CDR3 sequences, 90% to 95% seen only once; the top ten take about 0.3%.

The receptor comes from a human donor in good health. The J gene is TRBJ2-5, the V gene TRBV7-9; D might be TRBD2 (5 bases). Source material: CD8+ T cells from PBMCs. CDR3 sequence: CASGVPSRAVVSQYF. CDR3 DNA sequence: TGTGCCAGCGGCGTTCCTTCGCGGGCGGTGGTGTCCCAGTACTTC.